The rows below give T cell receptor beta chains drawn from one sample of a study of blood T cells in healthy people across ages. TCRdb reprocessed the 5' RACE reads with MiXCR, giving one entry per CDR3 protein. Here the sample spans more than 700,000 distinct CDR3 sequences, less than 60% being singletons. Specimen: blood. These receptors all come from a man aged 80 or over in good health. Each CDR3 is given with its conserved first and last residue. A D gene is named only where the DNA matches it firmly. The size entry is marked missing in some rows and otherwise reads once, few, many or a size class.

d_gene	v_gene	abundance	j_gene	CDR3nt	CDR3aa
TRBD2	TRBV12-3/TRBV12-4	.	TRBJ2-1	TGTACCAGCAGATTCAAAGCGGGGGTGGGCAATGAGCAGTTCTTC	CTSRFKAGVGNEQFF
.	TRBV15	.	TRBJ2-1	TGTGCCACCAGCAGGCCGACAAGGGATGAGCAGTTCTTC	CATSRPTRDEQFF
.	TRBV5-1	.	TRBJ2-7	TGCGCCAGCAGCTTGGAAGGAGGGACACCACCCTTCGAGCAGTACTTC	CASSLEGGTPPFEQYF
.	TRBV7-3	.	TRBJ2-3	TGTGCCAGCAGCTCAGCCACGGGAAGGACAGATACGCAGTATTTT	CASSSATGRTDTQYF
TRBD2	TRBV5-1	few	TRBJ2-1	TGCGCCAGCAGCTTGAGGGAAAGCGGGAGGGTTTCCTACAATGAGCAGTTCTTC	CASSLRESGRVSYNEQFF
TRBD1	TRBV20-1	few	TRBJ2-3	TGCAGTGCTAAGGACAGGGGGCAAGGAGATACGCAGTATTTT	CSAKDRGQGDTQYF
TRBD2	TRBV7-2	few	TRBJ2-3	TGTGCCAGCAGCCCCCAGGGACTAGCGAGCACAGATACGCAGTATTTT	CASSPQGLASTDTQYF
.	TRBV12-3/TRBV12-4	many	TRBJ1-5	TGTGCCAGCAGGCTCGGTAGCAATCAGCCCCAGCATTTT	CASRLGSNQPQHF
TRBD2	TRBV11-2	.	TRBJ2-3	TGTGCCAGCAGCTTACAAGCGGGGGGGCTCACGGATACGCAGTATTTT	CASSLQAGGLTDTQYF
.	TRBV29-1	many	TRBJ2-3	TGCAGCGTTCTCCCAAGCACAGATACGCAGTATTTT	CSVLPSTDTQYF